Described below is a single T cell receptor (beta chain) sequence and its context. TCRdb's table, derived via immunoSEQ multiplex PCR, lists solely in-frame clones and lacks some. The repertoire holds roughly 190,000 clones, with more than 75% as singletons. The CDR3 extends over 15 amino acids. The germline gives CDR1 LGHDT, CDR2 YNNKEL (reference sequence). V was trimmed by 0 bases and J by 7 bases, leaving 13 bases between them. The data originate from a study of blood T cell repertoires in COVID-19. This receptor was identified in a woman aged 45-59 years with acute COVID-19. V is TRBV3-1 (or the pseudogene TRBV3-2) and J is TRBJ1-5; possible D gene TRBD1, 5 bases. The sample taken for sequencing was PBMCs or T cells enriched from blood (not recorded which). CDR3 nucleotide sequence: TGTGCCAGCAGCCAAGATTGGGGGGGTCGACAGCCCCAGCATTTT. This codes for CASSQDWGGRQPQHF.